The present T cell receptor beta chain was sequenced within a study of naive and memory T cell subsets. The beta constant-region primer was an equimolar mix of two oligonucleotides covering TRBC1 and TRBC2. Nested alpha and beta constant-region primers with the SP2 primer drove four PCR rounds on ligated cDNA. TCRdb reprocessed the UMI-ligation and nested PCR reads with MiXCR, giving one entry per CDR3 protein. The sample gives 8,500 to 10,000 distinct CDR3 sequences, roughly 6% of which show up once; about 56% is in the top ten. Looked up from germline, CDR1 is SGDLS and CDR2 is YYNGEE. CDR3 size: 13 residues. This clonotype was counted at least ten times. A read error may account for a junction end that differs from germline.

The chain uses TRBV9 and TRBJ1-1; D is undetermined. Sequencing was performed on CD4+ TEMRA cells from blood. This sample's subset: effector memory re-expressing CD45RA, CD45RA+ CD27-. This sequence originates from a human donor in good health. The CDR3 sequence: CASSVESTAVLVF. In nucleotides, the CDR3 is TGTGCCAGCAGCGTAGAAAGTACGGCAGTCCTTGTTTTT.